These 26 T cell receptor beta chains were all obtained from the same sample, sequenced in a study of T cells after posttransplantation cyclophosphamide (TCRdb year 2016). Library creation used the immunoSEQ multiplex PCR assay. TCRdb holds this immuneACCESS table with in-frame rearrangements only. Some clones are missing; in checked studies, unresolved V genes explain under half, and the rest has no known cause. The sample yields approximately 45,000 clones; roughly 93% were counted once. Together, the top ten hold 2.5% to 4% of the sample. The sample was PBMCs. All receptors derive from a woman in her fifties or sixties in good health and a related stem cell transplant donor.

This chain joins TRBV4-1 and TRBJ2-2; D is ambiguous. CDR3 length equals 12 residues. The V and J ends lost 6 bases and 6 bases respectively, with 8 bases between them. Germline CDR1 and CDR2: MGHRA and YSYEKL. CDR3 protein: CASSREAGELFF. Here the CDR3 DNA reads TGCGCCAGCAGTCGTGAGGCCGGGGAGCTGTTTTTT.

The rearrangement uses TRBV7-2 and TRBJ1-4; 10 bases are shared with TRBD1. This CDR3 has 15 residues. V was pared by 4 bases and J by 6 bases, with 5 bases of the junction left unmatched. Germline loops: CDR1 SGHTA, CDR2 FQGNSA. The CDR3 DNA sequence: TGTGCCAGCAGCTCGCCCGGGACAGGGGATGAAAAACTGTTTTTT. Its translation is CASSSPGTGDEKLFF.

The CDR3 here is CAISESGRGMNTEAFF. CDR3 nucleotide sequence: TGTGCCATCAGTGAGTCGGGAAGGGGAATGAACACTGAAGCTTTCTTT. The chain combines TRBV10-3 with TRBJ1-1; tentative D call: TRBD1 (5 bases). V lost 0 bases to trimming and J lost 0 bases, with 11 bases between them. The germline V gene has CDR1 ENHRY and CDR2 SYGVKD. CDR3 length: 16 residues.

Concerning this clone itself: The junction departs from germline at one end; a sequencing error may be responsible. The CDR3 DNA reads TGTGCCAGCAGTCCGTCGTGGGTGACTGAAAAACTATTTTTT. Translation gives CASSPSWVTEKLFF. V usage is TRBV6-5 and J usage is TRBJ1-4; D unclear. This CDR3 region has 14 residues. The germline V gene has CDR1 MNHEY and CDR2 SVGAGI.

The genes are TRBV4-1 and TRBJ2-7; 10 nucleotides match TRBD2. This CDR3 comprises 15 residues. The germline gives CDR1 MGHRA, CDR2 YSYEKL. Unmatched junction bases numbered 4, after V lost 4 bases and J lost 1 base. CDR3: CASSRPSGGSYEQYF. Written as DNA, the CDR3 is TGCGCCAGCAGCCGCCCTAGCGGGGGATCCTACGAGCAGTACTTC.

Remarks on this clone: Different DNA sequences within this sample yield the same CDR3. The gene calls are TRBV5-1 and TRBJ1-6; D not certain. The CDR3 has 14 residues. Trimming left V 4 bases short and J 7 bases short, with 12 bases between. Per the germline V gene, CDR1 is SGHRS and CDR2 is YFSETQ. The CDR3 nucleotides read TGCGCCAGCAGCCCCGGACTGACAAATTCACCCCTCCACTTT. Translating it yields CASSPGLTNSPLHF. The entire variable domain, with the rest obtained from reference TRBV5-1 and TRBJ1-6, is as follows: KAGVTQTPRYLIKTRGQQVTLSCSPISGHRSVSWYQQTPGQGLQFLFEYFSETQRNKGNFPGRFSGRQFSNSRSEMNVSTLELGDSALYLCASSPGLTNSPLHFGNGTRLTVT.

This chain uses TRBV12-1 with TRBJ2-1; TRBD2, the D gene given by the table, was not confirmed from the DNA. TRBV12-1 is given as a pseudogene. This CDR3 is built from 15 residues. CDR3 in amino acids: CASSAGAGGLGEQFF. The CDR3, as DNA: TGTGCCAGCAGCGCCGGCGCGGGGGGGCTCGGTGAGCAGTTCTTC.

The chain couples TRBV11-2 to TRBJ2-1; unclear D gene. The V gene's germline CDR1 is SGHAT and CDR2 FQNNGV. The ends were cut back, 1 base at V and 3 bases at J, with 13 bases in the middle. The CDR3 totals 16 residues. The CDR3 is CASSLALAANYNEQFF. The CDR3 bases are TGTGCCAGCAGCTTAGCCTTGGCGGCTAACTACAATGAGCAGTTCTTC.

This clone was picked up one time. The rearrangement links TRBV6-5 to TRBJ2-2, with D perhaps matching TRBD2 (7 bases). CDR3 length: 14 amino acids. Germline V gene sequence: CDR1 MNHEY, CDR2 SVGAGI. V was pared by 10 bases and J by 4 bases, with 16 bases between. CDR3 protein: CATQRGAFTGELFF. CDR3 DNA sequence: TGTGCCACTCAACGGGGGGCTTTCACCGGGGAGCTGTTTTTT.

The chain uses TRBV11-1 and TRBJ2-1, with D possibly TRBD2 on 6 matching bases. Germline V gene lookup returns CDR1 SGHAT and CDR2 FQDESV (reference sequence). The ends were cut back, 6 bases at V and 11 bases at J, with 14 bases in the middle. The CDR3 totals 12 residues. The chain's CDR3 is CASRGTTSQQFF. The CDR3 DNA follows: TGTGCCAGCAGAGGTACGACTAGTCAGCAGTTCTTC.

The CDR3 is CASSLQTTDTQYF. CDR3 coding DNA: TGCGCCAGCAGCTTACAGACGACAGATACGCAGTATTTT. This chain joins TRBV5-1 and TRBJ2-3; no clear D gene. The V and J ends lost 2 bases and 3 bases respectively, with 7 bases between them. CDR3 length: 13 residues. CDR1 and CDR2 from the germline V gene are SGHRS and YFSETQ.

The chain recombines TRBV5-1 with TRBJ2-7; 7 nucleotides line up with TRBD2. The CDR3 contains 16 residues. J gave up 1 base and V 1 base, and 8 bases lay outside the gene matches. Germline assignment: CDR1 SGHRS and CDR2 YFSETQ. The CDR3 region is CASSLNRASGSYEQYF. Here the CDR3 DNA reads TGCGCCAGCAGCTTGAATAGGGCTAGCGGATCCTACGAGCAGTACTTC.

The chain couples TRBV9 to TRBJ2-2; possibly TRBD2 for D (5 bases). Trimming took 4 bases from V and 4 from J, leaving 14 bases between them. Germline assignment: CDR1 SGDLS and CDR2 YYNGEE. The CDR3 is 15 residues long. The CDR3 DNA reads TGTGCCAGCAGCCGGGGTAGCGAGATCACCGGGGAGCTGTTTTTT. Amino acids: CASSRGSEITGELFF.

V gene TRBV5-4 combines with J gene TRBJ2-3; D is ambiguous. Germline V CDR1 and CDR2: SGHNT, YYREEE (reference sequence). Trimming pared 0 bases from V and 4 bases from J, leaving 12 bases between. This CDR3 contains 15 residues. CDR3 sequence (DNA): TGTGCCAGCAGCTTGGAGTTAAGCCTCTCAGATACGCAGTATTTT. Translation: CASSLELSLSDTQYF.

V usage is TRBV4-2 and J usage is TRBJ2-7, with D perhaps TRBD2 (6 bases). V shed 6 bases and J shed 3 bases, with 15 bases lying between them. This CDR3 comprises 14 residues. The germline V gene encodes CDR1 LGHNA and CDR2 YNFKEQ. For the CDR3, the DNA is TGTGCCAGCAGTCACCGGGACTCTTACTACGAGCAGTACTTC. It is translated as CASSHRDSYYEQYF.

The sample holds one count of this clone. J is TRBJ1-2 and V is TRBV2; 7 bases match TRBD1. Trimming took 7 bases from V and 1 from J; bases not matched to a gene: 15. CDR1 and CDR2 (germline): SNHLY, FYNNEI. The CDR3 consists of 17 residues. CDR3 sequence (DNA): TGTGCCAGCACCCGGGACAGAAGTGTAGGGGGTAACTATGGCTACACCTTC. As protein: CASTRDRSVGGNYGYTF.

This chain connects TRBV4-2 to TRBJ1-1, with unresolved D. This CDR3 is built from 14 residues. Germline lookup yields CDR1 LGHNA and CDR2 YNFKEQ. The ends were cut back, 1 base at V and 0 bases at J, with 6 bases in the middle. In nucleotides, the CDR3 is TGTGCCAGCAGCCAAGGAGGTGTGAACACTGAAGCTTTCTTT. Its translation is CASSQGGVNTEAFF.

The rearrangement uses TRBV6-1 and TRBJ2-5, with a tentative D call TRBD1 (7 bases). Trimming left V 3 bases short and J 7 bases short, with 15 bases between. This CDR3 has 14 residues. Germline V lookup: CDR1 MNHNS, CDR2 SASEGT. CDR3 nucleotide sequence: TGTGCCAGCAGTGAGCTCGGCCAGGGGGGGACCCAGTACTTC. This codes for CASSELGQGGTQYF.

CDR3 DNA: TGTGCCAGCAGCTTGGGACTAGCGGGCACCGGGGAGCTGTTTTTT. This sequence encodes CASSLGLAGTGELFF. The J gene is TRBJ2-2, the V gene TRBV5-8; 10 nucleotides match TRBD2. Per germline, CDR1 SGHTS and CDR2 YDEGEE. The CDR3 loop spans 15 amino acids. J lost 4 bases, V lost 0 bases, and 0 bases had no gene match.

The chain recombines TRBV13 with TRBJ2-5; 9 positions match TRBD1. Trimming took 5 bases from V and 2 from J; bases not matched to a gene: 6. The CDR3 extends over 15 amino acids. The germline gives CDR1 PRHDT, CDR2 FYEKMQ (reference sequence). Here the CDR3 reads CASSTIGTGQETQYF. In DNA, the CDR3 is TGTGCCAGCAGCACGATAGGGACAGGGCAAGAGACCCAGTACTTC.

The chain couples TRBV27 to TRBJ1-2; 8 bases agree with TRBD1. Germline V gene data show CDR1 as MNHEY and CDR2 as SMNVEV (reference sequence). There are 18 residues in the CDR3. V was pared by 2 bases and J by 1 base, with 12 bases of the junction left unmatched. CDR3 bases: TGTGCCAGCAGTTTAAGGGCCCAGGGGGCCCTTTTTAACTATGGCTACACCTTC. It codes for CASSLRAQGALFNYGYTF.

The rearrangement joins TRBV19 to TRBJ2-1, with 7 positions matching TRBD1. The CDR3 sequence is 14 residues long. Germline assignment: CDR1 LNHDA and CDR2 SQIVND (reference sequence). J lost 8 bases, V lost 6 bases, and 10 bases had no gene match. This chain's CDR3 is CASRPGQRRDEQFF. The CDR3 nucleotides read TGTGCCAGTAGGCCGGGACAGAGGCGGGATGAGCAGTTCTTC.

This clone was recorded only once. The chain has TRBV5-1 and TRBJ1-1; D gene unclear. Trimming took 4 bases from V and 1 from J, leaving 11 bases between them. The CDR3 sequence is 14 residues long. Looked up from germline, CDR1 is SGHRS and CDR2 is YFSETQ. CDR3 amino acids: CASSPDSTNTEAFF. The CDR3 coding sequence is TGCGCCAGCAGCCCGGACTCAACGAACACTGAAGCTTTCTTT.

J is TRBJ2-3 and V is TRBV7-6; 9 bases agree with TRBD2. This CDR3 has 15 residues. Per the germline V gene, CDR1 is SGHVS and CDR2 is FNYEAQ. The trim removed 6 bases at V and 4 bases at J, leaving 8 bases unmatched. The CDR3 DNA reads TGTGCCAGCAGGCAGCGGGGGGCCCGCGCAGATACGCAGTATTTT. It is translated as CASRQRGARADTQYF.

The gene calls are TRBV7-2 and TRBJ2-3; D uncertain. The CDR3 has 15 amino acids. V shed 4 bases and J shed 0 bases, with 11 bases lying between them. Germline V gene data show CDR1 as SGHTA and CDR2 as FQGNSA. In nucleotides, the CDR3 is TGTGCCAGCAGCTCCCCCCAGCGCAGCACAGATACGCAGTATTTT. Amino acid sequence: CASSSPQRSTDTQYF.

The chain links TRBV29-1 to TRBJ1-3; 9 bases match TRBD1. The V and J ends lost 5 bases and 2 bases, in that order; junction bases with no gene match: 1. Looked up from germline, CDR1 is SQVTM and CDR2 is ANQGSEA. This CDR3 has 13 amino acids. CDR3 sequence reads: CSVNRGPGNTIYF. Written as DNA, the CDR3 is TGCAGCGTTAACAGGGGGCCTGGAAACACCATATATTTT.